The clone carrying this T cell receptor beta chain was counted between two and nine times. No antigen is known for it. Pools of viral peptides were used by the ViraFEST assay to expand antigen-specific CD4+ T cells ahead of sequencing. It was after approximately 11 days of culture that CD4+ T cells were isolated. Previously uninfected by SARS-CoV-2, the vaccine recipients also showed negative nucleocapsid antibodies. The data were produced by immunoSEQ multiplex PCR, yet TCRdb's version contains in-frame clones alone and is incomplete. The repertoire consists of under 25,000 clones, with approximately 72% occurring once and the leading ten covering roughly a fifth. V gave up 3 bases and J gave up 8 bases; unmatched junction bases: 7. The CDR3 loop spans 14 amino acids. Per germline, CDR1 MNHNS and CDR2 SASEGT. The sample belongs to a study of vaccination effects on CD4 cells after COVID-19. Study-wide points: After vaccination, at late timepoints, clones induced by infection and by vaccine contracted markedly.

The genes are TRBV6-1 and TRBJ1-2, with 9 bases matching TRBD1. The TCR originated in a human donor who received a COVID-19 vaccine. Sequenced here: CD4+ T cells from PBMCs cultured with HCoV-NL63 spike peptides, sampled before COVID-19 vaccination. CDR3 DNA: TGTGCCAGCAGTGACCGGGACAGGGCTGCCGGCTACACCTTC. It codes for CASSDRDRAAGYTF.